This T cell receptor beta chain was recorded in a study of Tregs in tolerant kidney transplant recipients. Trimming removed 2 bases from V and 9 bases from J, with 11 bases in between. The germline V gene encodes CDR1 MNHEY and CDR2 SVGAGI. There are 14 residues in the CDR3. Produced via immunoSEQ multiplex PCR; TCRdb's table is partial and in-frame only. Of about 56,000 clones listed, around four fifths are singletons. The gene calls are TRBV6-5 and TRBJ1-6; D is unclear. Source material: CD4+ T cells from blood. The source of this sequence is a human donor in good health. CDR3 region: CASSYRTRSSPLHF. In DNA form, the CDR3 reads TGTGCCAGCAGTTACAGGACCAGGAGTTCACCCCTCCACTTT.